This T cell receptor beta chain came from a study of OX40 agonist ivuxolimab in advanced cancers. The wider study: Partial responses were achieved by three patients, of whom one had hepatocellular carcinoma and two had cutaneous melanoma.

TCRdb's copy holds only in-frame clones and misses some; the assay was immunoSEQ multiplex PCR. The sample records tens of thousands of clones, around four fifths being singletons. As for this clone: Its antigen is undetermined.

Germline CDR1 and CDR2: KGHSH and LQKENI. This CDR3 region has 17 residues. V was pared by 4 bases and J by 5 bases, with 13 bases of the junction left unmatched. The study, taken as a whole, reports: By week 6 at 0.1 to 3.0 mg/kg, blood CD4+ and CD8+ T cells had expanded clonally.

Sample: CD4+ or CD8+ T cells sorted from blood, taken in a trial of the OX40 agonist ivuxolimab. The clonotype was recovered from an adult with an advanced solid tumor such as melanoma, head and neck, liver or kidney cancer. The chain is built from TRBV18 and TRBJ2-7, with 11 bases identical to TRBD2. The CDR3 loop reads CASSLGLTSGSSNEQYF. The DNA for the CDR3 is TGTGCCAGCTCACTTGGACTTACTAGCGGGAGTTCCAACGAGCAGTACTTC.